Included here is one T cell receptor (beta chain) sequence, with context. This clone was detected a few times. Its antigen remains unidentified. No base-level quality is on record; no much larger clone is a single base apart. From the cysteine up to the phenylalanine, the CDR3 has a length of 18 residues. CDR3 DNA is the only sequence kept; it has 54 bases, read in frame from the first base. For CDR1 and CDR2, the germline V gene (reference sequence) lists LNHDA and SQIVND. V and J are trimmed by 4 bases and 0 bases, and the gene matches miss 12 bases of the junction. TCRbeta CDR3 regions were amplified from genomic DNA by means of the immunoSEQ Assay, a bias-controlled multiplex PCR. The original pipeline was this. The number of nucleated cells in each sample was estimated by amplification of reference gene primers within the assay. To quantify the absolute abundance of each unique TCRbeta CDR3 rearrangement, sequence reads were collapsed and filtered. Productive Simpson clonality was computed per sample as the square root of Simpson's diversity index over productive rearrangements. Drawn from immuneACCESS, this table holds only the in-frame rearrangements with V and J called that TCRdb kept. Clones are partly lost; checked studies trace under half to an unresolved V gene and leave the rest unexplained. D and trimming come from the DNA, and the V and J calls and clone size come from that table. Recorded for this sample are around 63,000 clones; roughly 90% of them occurred a single time. Roughly 3.2% of the sample rests with the top ten.

This entry is derived from a study of blood T cell repertoires in COVID-19 (dated by TCRdb to between 2020 and 2021). Regarding the complete study: The collaborator samples originated in the United States, Italy and Spain and spanned the acute and convalescent phases of COVID-19. The material from the prospective study consisted of cDNA or gDNA derived from T cells, B-cell-depleted T cells, or PBMCs. The dataset comprised deeply sampled blood TCRbeta repertoires from subjects exposed to, actively infected with, or recovered from COVID-19. HLA class I and class II types, where available, came from metadata supplied by the sample provider rather than from assay-based typing. A freely available public database, intended as a resource for researchers studying the immune response to SARS-CoV-2, is where the repertoires were released. Sample metadata almost always included a de-identified subject ID, COVID-19 status, age in years and sex. The samples were drawn from two sources: the first 160 participants of the ongoing ImmuneRACE study, and over 950 subjects contributed by 6 global collaborators. The study at large found these results: Clinical and demographic metadata were provided uncurated, with the amount varying by source and participant.

Collaborating institutions collected whole blood in K2EDTA tubes following their own protocols. For TCRbeta analysis, collaborators shipped samples as frozen whole blood, isolated PBMCs, or DNA extracted from either of those sample types. The receptor was derived from a man between 45 and 60 years old with active COVID-19. The specimen sequenced was peripheral blood. Recombination joined TRBV19 with TRBJ2-1, and 7 bases in between align with TRBD2. The CDR3 protein sequence reads: CASSTLGGRGTSYNEQFF. DNA sequence: TGTGCCAGTAGTACCCTGGGAGGGCGGGGCACCTCCTACAATGAGCAGTTCTTC.